This T cell receptor beta chain is drawn from a study of T cells in localized non-small cell lung cancer. This CDR3 spans 15 amino acids. Trimming removed 4 bases from V and 1 base from J, with 13 bases in between. The germline V gene has CDR1 LGHNA and CDR2 YSLEER. Profiled with immunoSEQ multiplex PCR; TCRdb holds only in-frame clones, not every one. The table records approximately 30,000 clones, around 90% of them present only once. This specimen was peripheral blood, taken before any cancer treatment. This chain uses TRBV4-3 with TRBJ2-5; no reliable D call. This receptor was taken from a woman aged 18-49 years with stage I lung adenocarcinoma. The CDR3 reads CASSRSYGGQETQYF. The DNA of the CDR3 is TGCGCCAGCAGCCGGTCCTATGGCGGCCAAGAGACCCAGTACTTC.